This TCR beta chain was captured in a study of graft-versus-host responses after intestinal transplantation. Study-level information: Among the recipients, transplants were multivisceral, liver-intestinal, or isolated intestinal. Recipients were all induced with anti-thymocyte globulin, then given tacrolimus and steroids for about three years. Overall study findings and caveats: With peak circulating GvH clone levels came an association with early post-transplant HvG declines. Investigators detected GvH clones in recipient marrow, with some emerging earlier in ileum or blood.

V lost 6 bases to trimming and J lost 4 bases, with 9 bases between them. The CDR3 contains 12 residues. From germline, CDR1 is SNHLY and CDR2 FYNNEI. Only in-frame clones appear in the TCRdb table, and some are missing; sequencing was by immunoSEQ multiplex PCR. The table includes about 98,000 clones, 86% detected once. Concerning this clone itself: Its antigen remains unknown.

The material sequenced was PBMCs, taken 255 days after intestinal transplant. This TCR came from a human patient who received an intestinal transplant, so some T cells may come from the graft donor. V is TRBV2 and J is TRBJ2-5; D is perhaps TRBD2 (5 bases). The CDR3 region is CASRDLPETQYF. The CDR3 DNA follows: TGTGCCAGCAGGGACTTGCCAGAGACCCAGTACTTC.